What follows is one TCR beta chain and its context. Its antigen is unidentified. This sample's treatment: approximately 11-day PBMC culture with coronavirus spike peptide pools or control peptides (ViraFEST assay). Antigen-specific T cells were expanded with peptide pools by ViraFEST, and TCRs were then sequenced. The data belong to a study of vaccination and CD4 T cells after COVID-19. The assay that was used to sequence DNA from cultured CD4+ T cells was the Oncomine TCR Beta short-read assay. MiXCR, applied by TCRdb to the PCR reads, yields one record per CDR3 protein. The sample consists of 9,500 to 11,000 distinct CDR3 sequences, just over 70% of them appearing once. V lost 0 bases to trimming and J lost 3 bases, with 3 bases between them. The CDR3 has 12 residues. CDR1 is MNHEY, CDR2 SVGEGT, per germline.

The sample consisted of CD4+ T cells from blood, cultured in vitro. This TCR was sampled from a human donor who had recovered from COVID-19. The chain uses TRBV6-2 or TRBV6-3 and TRBJ2-7; D remains ambiguous. CDR3 sequence reads: CASSYSNYEQYF. In DNA, the CDR3 is TGTGCCAGCAGTTACTCGAACTACGAGCAGTACTTC.